This TCR beta chain was documented in a study of metastatic and nonmetastatic thyroid tumors. Study in general: Repertoires from malignant and benign thyroid patients were compared across blood and tumor or nodule tissue.

CDR1 and CDR2 from the germline V gene are GTSNPN and SVGIG (reference sequence). With 1 base clipped from V and 4 bases from J, the junction kept 3 bases outside the gene matches. CDR3 size: 13 residues. Findings and limits, study-wide: When malignant thyroid tumors were compared with benign nodules, TCR beta diversity was reportedly significantly higher in the malignant tumors. This held in both blood and tumor samples.

In regard to this clone: The antigen is undetermined.

None of the patients had undergone any treatment ahead of thyroid surgery. Using MiXCR, TCRdb reanalyzed the PCR reads. Among approximately 37,000 clones listed, 16% were seen once. The receptor comes from a female donor with papillary thyroid cancer or a benign thyroid nodule (not recorded which). Some clones in this sample may be carry-over from other donors' samples. The sample consisted of blood. This chain connects TRBV30 to TRBJ2-5; the match to TRBD1 covers 7 bases. CDR3 bases: TGTGCCTGGAGTGCGGACAGGATAGAGACCCAGTACTTC. It codes for CAWSADRIETQYF.